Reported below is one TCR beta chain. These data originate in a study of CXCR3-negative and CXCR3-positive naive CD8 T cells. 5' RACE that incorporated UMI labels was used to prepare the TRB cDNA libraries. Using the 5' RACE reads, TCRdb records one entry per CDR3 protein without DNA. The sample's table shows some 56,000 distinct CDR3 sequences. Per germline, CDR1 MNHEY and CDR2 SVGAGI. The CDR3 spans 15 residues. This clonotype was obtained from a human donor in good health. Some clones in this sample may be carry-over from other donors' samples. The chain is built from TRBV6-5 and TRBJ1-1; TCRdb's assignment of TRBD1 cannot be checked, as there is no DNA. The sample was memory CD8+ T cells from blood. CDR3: CASTLRGQKNTEAFF.